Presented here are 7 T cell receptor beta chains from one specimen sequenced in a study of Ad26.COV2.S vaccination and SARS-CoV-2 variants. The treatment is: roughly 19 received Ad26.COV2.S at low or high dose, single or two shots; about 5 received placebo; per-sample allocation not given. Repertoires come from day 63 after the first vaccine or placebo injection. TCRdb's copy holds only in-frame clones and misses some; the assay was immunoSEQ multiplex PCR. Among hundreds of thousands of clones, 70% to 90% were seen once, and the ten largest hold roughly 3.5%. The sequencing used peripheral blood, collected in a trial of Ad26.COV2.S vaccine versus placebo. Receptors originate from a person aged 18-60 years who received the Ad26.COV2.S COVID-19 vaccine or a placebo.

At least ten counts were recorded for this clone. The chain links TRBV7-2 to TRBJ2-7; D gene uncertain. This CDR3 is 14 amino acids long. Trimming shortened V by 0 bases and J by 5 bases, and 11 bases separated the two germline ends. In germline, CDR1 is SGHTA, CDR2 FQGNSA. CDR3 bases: TGTGCCAGCAGCTTAGCAGGAGCTCGGCACGAGCAGTACTTC. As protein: CASSLAGARHEQYF.

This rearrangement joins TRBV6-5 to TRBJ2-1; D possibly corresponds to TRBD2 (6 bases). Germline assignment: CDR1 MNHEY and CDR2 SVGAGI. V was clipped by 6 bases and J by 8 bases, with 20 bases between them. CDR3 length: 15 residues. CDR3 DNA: TGTGCCAGCAGACCTGGGACTTCTCGAGGCTATGAGCAGTTCTTC. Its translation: CASRPGTSRGYEQFF.

DNA for the CDR3: TGTGCCAGCAGCTTGGTAGGAGGGGACTACGAGCAGTACTTC. This codes for CASSLVGGDYEQYF. The chain combines TRBV5-5 with TRBJ2-7; possible D gene TRBD2, 6 bases. The germline V and J ends were trimmed by 0 bases and 3 bases, with 10 bases remaining between them. CDR1 and CDR2 (germline): SGHKS, YYEKEE (reference sequence). The CDR3 covers 14 residues.

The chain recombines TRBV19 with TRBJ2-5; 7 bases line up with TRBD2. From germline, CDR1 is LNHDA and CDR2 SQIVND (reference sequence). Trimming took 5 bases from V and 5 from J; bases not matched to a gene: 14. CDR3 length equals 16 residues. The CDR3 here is CASSHRTGEGGETQYF. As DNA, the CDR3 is TGTGCCAGTAGTCACCGGACTGGGGAGGGTGGGGAGACCCAGTACTTC. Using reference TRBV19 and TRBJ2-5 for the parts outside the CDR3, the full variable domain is DGGITQSPKYLFRKEGQNVTLSCEQNLNHDAMYWYRQDPGQGLRLIYYSQIVNDFQKGDIAEGYSVSREKKESFPLTVTSAQKNPTAFYLCASSHRTGEGGETQYFGPGTRLLVL.

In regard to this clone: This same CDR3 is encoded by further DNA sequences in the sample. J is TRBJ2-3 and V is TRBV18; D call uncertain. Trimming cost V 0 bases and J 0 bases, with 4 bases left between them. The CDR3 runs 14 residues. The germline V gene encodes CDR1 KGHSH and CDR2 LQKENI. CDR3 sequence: CASSPPRSTDTQYF. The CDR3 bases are TGTGCCAGCTCACCACCGAGGAGCACAGATACGCAGTATTTT. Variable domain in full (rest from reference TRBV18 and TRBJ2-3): NAGVMQNPRHLVRRRGQEARLRCSPMKGHSHVYWYRQLPEEGLKFMVYLQKENIIDESGMPKERFSAEFPKEGPSILRIQQVVRGDSAAYFCASSPPRSTDTQYFGPGTRLTVL.

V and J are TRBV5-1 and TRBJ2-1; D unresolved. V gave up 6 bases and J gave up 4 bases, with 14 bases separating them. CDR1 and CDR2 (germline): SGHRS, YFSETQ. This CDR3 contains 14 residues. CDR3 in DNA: TGCGCCAGCAAGGAAGATGAGATTTACAATGAGCAGTTCTTC. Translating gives CASKEDEIYNEQFF.

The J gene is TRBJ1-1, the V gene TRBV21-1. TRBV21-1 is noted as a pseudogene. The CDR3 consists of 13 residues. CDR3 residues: CASSKRGVKGAFF. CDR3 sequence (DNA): TGTGCCAGCAGCAAACGCGGGGTTAAGGGAGCTTTCTTT.